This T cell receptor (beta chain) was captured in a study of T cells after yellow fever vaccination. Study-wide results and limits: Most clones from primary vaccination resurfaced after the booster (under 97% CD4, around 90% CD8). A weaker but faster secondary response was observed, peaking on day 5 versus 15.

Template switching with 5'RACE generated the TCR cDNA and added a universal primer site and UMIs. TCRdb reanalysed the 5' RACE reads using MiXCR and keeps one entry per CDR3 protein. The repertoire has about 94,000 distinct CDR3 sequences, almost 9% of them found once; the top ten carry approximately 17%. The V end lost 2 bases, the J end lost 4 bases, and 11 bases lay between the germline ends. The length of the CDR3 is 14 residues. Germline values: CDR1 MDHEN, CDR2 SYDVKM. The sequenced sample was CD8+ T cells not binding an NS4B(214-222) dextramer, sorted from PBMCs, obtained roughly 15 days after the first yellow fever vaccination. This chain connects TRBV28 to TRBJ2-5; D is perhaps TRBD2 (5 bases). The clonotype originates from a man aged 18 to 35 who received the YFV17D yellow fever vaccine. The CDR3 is CASSLVQEVETQYF. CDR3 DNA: TGTGCCAGCAGTTTAGTTCAGGAGGTAGAGACCCAGTACTTC.